Listed here are 18 T cell receptor beta chains from one sample, sequenced in a study of shared clonotypes between healthy human individuals. Profiled with immunoSEQ multiplex PCR; TCRdb holds only in-frame clones, not every one. The table shows nearly 1,000,000 clones, with more than 75% occurring only once. The sample comprised memory CD4+ T cells sorted from blood. The subset: CD45RA-negative fraction. These receptors came from a young man in good health.

Comment on this clone: Other DNA sequences in this specimen translate into the identical CDR3. DNA of the CDR3: TGCAGCGCGGGACAGTCCAACTATGGCTACACCTTC. Its translation is CSAGQSNYGYTF. The chain couples TRBV29-1 to TRBJ1-2, with TRBD1 identical over 7 bases. Looked up from germline, CDR1 is SQVTM and CDR2 is ANQGSEA. The CDR3 extends over 12 amino acids. J gave up 2 bases and V 7 bases, and 4 bases lay outside the gene matches.

J is TRBJ2-7 and V is TRBV4-3; 12 bases match TRBD2. Per the germline V gene, CDR1 is LGHNA and CDR2 is YSLEER. Trimming removed 0 bases from V and 10 bases from J; junction bases left unmatched: 4. The CDR3 totals 14 residues. DNA for the CDR3: TGCGCCAGCAGCCAAGAAGGGACTAGCGGGCTCCAGTACTTC. Encoded protein: CASSQEGTSGLQYF.

This sequence joins TRBV25-1 and TRBJ2-7, with D possibly TRBD1 on 5 matching bases. The CDR3 length is 14 residues. Deletions cut 5 bases from V and 2 bases from J, with 13 bases between. Germline CDR1 MGHDK, CDR2 SYGVNS. CDR3 amino acids: CASSWTTKAYEQYF. CDR3 in DNA: TGTGCCAGCAGTTGGACAACTAAAGCCTACGAGCAGTACTTC.

The J gene is TRBJ2-5, the V gene TRBV7-2, with 10 bases matching TRBD2. The germline V gene encodes CDR1 SGHTA and CDR2 FQGNSA. The CDR3 is made up of 15 amino acids. J lost 4 bases, V lost 5 bases, and 7 bases had no gene match. CDR3 residues: CASSPQREGRETQYF. As DNA, the CDR3 is TGTGCCAGCAGCCCCCAGCGGGAGGGCCGAGAGACCCAGTACTTC.

The sample holds one count of this clone. The chain employs TRBV11-3 and TRBJ2-1; the match to TRBD1 covers 9 bases. J lost 8 bases, V lost 1 base, and 15 bases had no gene match. CDR3 length equals 18 residues. Germline lookup yields CDR1 SGHNT and CDR2 YENEEA. The CDR3 spells CASSLGPGQGANRHEQFF. The CDR3 DNA follows: TGTGCCAGCAGCTTAGGACCGGGACAGGGCGCGAATAGGCATGAGCAGTTCTTC.

V usage is TRBV10-3 and J usage is TRBJ2-1; 11 bases map to TRBD2. The germline V gene encodes CDR1 ENHRY and CDR2 SYGVKD. There are 15 residues in the CDR3. Trimming took 5 bases from V and 7 from J; bases not matched to a gene: 7. The CDR3 nucleotides read TGTGCCATCAGTCTAACTAGCGGGAGATCAAATGAGCAGTTCTTC. This encodes CAISLTSGRSNEQFF.

V is TRBV28 and J is TRBJ2-2; TRBD1 agrees at 7 bases. Germline lookup yields CDR1 MDHEN and CDR2 SYDVKM. CDR3 length equals 13 residues. V trimming: 4 bases; J trimming: 5 bases; junction bases outside the gene matches: 1. CDR3: CASSSTGTGELFF. Written as DNA, the CDR3 is TGTGCCAGCAGTTCGACAGGGACCGGGGAGCTGTTTTTT.

This clone was counted once. This chain links TRBV18 with TRBJ1-2; tentatively, D is TRBD1 (6 bases). Trimming left V 5 bases short and J 7 bases short, with 8 bases between. In germline, CDR1 is KGHSH, CDR2 LQKENI. This CDR3 has 11 residues. CDR3 nucleotide sequence: TGTGCCAGCTCAGACAGGTTTGGCTACACCTTC. Residues: CASSDRFGYTF.

This clone showed up just a few times. V is TRBV9 and J is TRBJ2-5; D possibly corresponds to TRBD1 (5 bases). The length of the CDR3 is 13 residues. V dropped 0 bases and J dropped 5 bases, with 8 bases sitting between them. Germline V gene sequence: CDR1 SGDLS, CDR2 YYNGEE. The CDR3 region is CASSVDKGETQYF. The DNA for the CDR3 is TGTGCCAGCAGCGTAGATAAGGGGGAGACCCAGTACTTC.

V and J are TRBV27 and TRBJ2-3, with TRBD1 matching over 7 bases. J lost 4 bases, V lost 6 bases, and 4 bases had no gene match. This CDR3 is 13 amino acids long. Per the germline V gene, CDR1 is MNHEY and CDR2 is SMNVEV (reference sequence). Here the CDR3 reads CASSPGGADTQYF. CDR3 nucleotide sequence: TGTGCCAGCAGCCCAGGGGGTGCAGATACGCAGTATTTT.

The chain is built from TRBV10-2 and TRBJ2-3, with D tentatively TRBD1 (7 bases). The CDR3 is 12 amino acids. V was cut by 10 bases and J by 2 bases, with 10 bases left in between. Per germline, CDR1 WSHSY and CDR2 SAAADI. CDR3 DNA: TGCGCCACCAGGGGGGACACAGATACGCAGTATTTT. This translates into CATRGDTDTQYF.

The rearrangement uses TRBV29-1 and TRBJ2-4; possible D gene TRBD1, 7 bases. Trimming took 1 base from V and 6 from J, leaving 13 bases between them. This CDR3 is built from 14 residues. Per germline, CDR1 SQVTM and CDR2 ANQGSEA. DNA of the CDR3: TGCAGCGTTGAAGGACAGGGAGGCCGAAACATTCAGTACTTC. Its translation: CSVEGQGGRNIQYF.

The rearrangement links TRBV19 to TRBJ1-6, with 7 nucleotides matching TRBD1. The CDR3 runs to 19 residues. The V gene's germline CDR1 is LNHDA and CDR2 SQIVND (reference sequence). J lost 2 bases, V lost 10 bases, and 20 bases had no gene match. CDR3 in DNA: TGTGCCACCAGGAACCAGGGGGTCGGAGTCACCCCCTATAATTCACCCCTCCACTTT. Its protein is CATRNQGVGVTPYNSPLHF.

This clone was detected a few times. V and J are TRBV25-1 and TRBJ1-2; 7 bases align to TRBD1. V was clipped by 3 bases and J by 9 bases; unmatched bases: 13. Germline V gene data show CDR1 as MGHDK and CDR2 as SYGVNS. The CDR3 is 15 residues long. As DNA, the CDR3 is TGTGCCAGCAGTGAGCGGGACAGATTCCGTTCACGCTACACCTTC. This encodes CASSERDRFRSRYTF.

V and J are TRBV19 and TRBJ1-4; D not certain. The CDR3 has 14 residues. Germline-derived CDR1 and CDR2 are LNHDA and SQIVND (reference sequence). The V and J ends lost 4 bases and 3 bases respectively, with 9 bases between them. The CDR3, as DNA: TGTGCCAGTAGTACCACGAGGGCTAATGAAAAACTGTTTTTT. This codes for CASSTTRANEKLFF.

The CDR3 spells CASSQGGTGANIQYF. The CDR3 region has the DNA TGTGCCAGCAGCCAAGGCGGGACAGGAGCGAACATTCAGTACTTC. This chain links TRBV2 with TRBJ2-4, with 8 bases matching TRBD1. This CDR3 is 15 amino acids long. With 6 bases clipped from V and 7 bases from J, the junction kept 11 bases outside the gene matches. Germline V gene lookup returns CDR1 SNHLY and CDR2 FYNNEI.

CDR3 amino acids: CAWRGERSYNEQFF. The CDR3 DNA reads TGTGCCTGGAGGGGAGAGCGGTCCTACAATGAGCAGTTCTTC. The chain employs TRBV30 and TRBJ2-1; a possible D gene is TRBD2 (5 bases). The germline CDR1 and CDR2 sequences are GTSNPN and SVGIG (reference sequence). Trimming left V 3 bases short and J 1 base short, with 10 bases between. The CDR3 consists of 14 residues.

The chain is built from TRBV2 and TRBJ1-2; D possibly corresponds to TRBD1 (5 bases). V was cut by 10 bases and J by 5 bases, with 14 bases left in between. The V gene's germline CDR1 is SNHLY and CDR2 FYNNEI. This CDR3 is 12 amino acids long. The CDR3 DNA follows: TGTGCCACCGAGGGACGGGGTTATGGCTACACCTTC. Its translation: CATEGRGYGYTF.